This TCR beta chain is drawn from a study of blood T cell repertoires in COVID-19. Clones were read by immunoSEQ multiplex PCR, and TCRdb kept only the in-frame ones, dropping some. Of around 380,000 clones in the sample, around 87% were seen once. The CDR3 contains 16 residues. V shed 5 bases, J shed 3 bases, and the junction held 4 bases outside the gene matches. The germline CDR1 and CDR2 sequences are LGHDT and YNNKEL (reference sequence). Sequenced: PBMCs or T cells enriched from blood (not recorded which). This chain uses TRBV3-1 (or the pseudogene TRBV3-2) with TRBJ2-2, with TRBD2 matching over 12 bases. This receptor was taken from a man younger than 45 who had recovered from COVID-19. The CDR3 is CASSALAGGDTGELFF. The CDR3 coding sequence is TGTGCCAGCAGCGCTCTAGCGGGGGGGGACACCGGGGAGCTGTTTTTT.